This T cell receptor (beta chain) comes out of a study of OX40 agonist ivuxolimab in advanced cancers. Across the whole study: Previous treatment with anti-PD-1, anti-PD-L1 or anti-CTLA-4 therapy was allowed; less than 45% had received some.

Broader study findings: CD4+ and CD8+ blood T cells expanded clonally by week 6 at 0.1 to 3.0 mg/kg.

Anyone with autoimmune disease history or systemic immunosuppression was excluded. Concerning this clone: Its specificity is not known.

V shed 0 bases and J shed 6 bases, with 16 bases lying between them. CDR3 length: 15 amino acids. In germline, CDR1 is SGDLS, CDR2 YYNGEE. Assay: immunoSEQ multiplex PCR; the TCRdb copy retains only in-frame clones and omits some. The data contain around 54,000 clones, 90% to 95% of them seen just once; the ten biggest clones take up roughly 12%. The V and J genes are TRBV9 and TRBJ2-7; D perhaps matches TRBD1 (5 bases). This receptor was identified in an adult with an advanced solid tumor such as melanoma, head and neck, liver or kidney cancer. Sequenced material: CD4+ or CD8+ T cells sorted from blood, taken in a trial of the OX40 agonist ivuxolimab. The chain's CDR3 is CASSVAGSSTSEQYF. CDR3 bases: TGTGCCAGCAGCGTAGCAGGGTCCTCTACGAGCGAGCAGTACTTC.